The rows below give T cell receptor beta chains drawn from one sample of a study of long-term antiretroviral therapy in people with HIV. The repertoire was sequenced with immunoSEQ multiplex PCR; TCRdb's copy has only in-frame clones and lacks some. The sample includes some 23,000 clones, roughly 77% of them seen just once. The material was unsorted PBMCs, obtained 0.5 years after starting antiretroviral therapy. The receptors were sampled from a woman in her thirties or forties with HIV. CDR3s include the opening cysteine and the closing phenylalanine or tryptophan. Fields, in order: V gene, D gene, clone size, J gene, CDR3 protein, CDR3 DNA. A D gene is named only where the DNA matches it firmly. Rows give clone size only sometimes, using once, few, many, or a class for an expanded clone.

v_gene: TRBV2
d_gene: TRBD1
abundance: NA
j_gene: TRBJ1-3
CDR3aa: CASGQALSGNTIYF
CDR3nt: TGTGCCAGTGGACAGGCGCTCTCTGGAAACACCATATATTTT

v_gene: TRBV28
d_gene: NA
abundance: NA
j_gene: TRBJ2-3
CDR3aa: CASSLLLERDTQYF
CDR3nt: NA

v_gene: TRBV4-2
d_gene: TRBD2
abundance: once
j_gene: TRBJ2-5
CDR3aa: CASSLGQGAALIAGEAKETQYF
CDR3nt: TGTGCCAGCAGCCTCGGACAAGGGGCCGCCTTAATCGCGGGGGAAGCGAAAGAGACCCAGTACTTC

v_gene: TRBV5-1
d_gene: NA
abundance: NA
j_gene: TRBJ1-1
CDR3aa: CASSRDELGRNTEAFF
CDR3nt: TGCGCCAGCAGCAGGGATGAACTGGGGCGGAACACTGAAGCTTTCTTT

v_gene: TRBV6-1
d_gene: NA
abundance: NA
j_gene: TRBJ1-5
CDR3aa: CASSEAGRFQPQHF
CDR3nt: TGTGCCAGCAGTGAAGCGGGGAGATTTCAGCCCCAGCATTTT

v_gene: TRBV7-7
d_gene: TRBD2
abundance: NA
j_gene: TRBJ2-3
CDR3aa: CASSLGGGAPDTQYF
CDR3nt: TGTGCCAGCAGCTTGGGCGGGGGGGCCCCAGATACGCAGTATTTT

v_gene: TRBV7-7
d_gene: TRBD1
abundance: NA
j_gene: TRBJ2-3
CDR3aa: CASSLADRGSDTQYF
CDR3nt: TGTGCCAGCAGCTTGGCCGACAGGGGGTCCGATACGCAGTATTTT

v_gene: TRBV5-1
d_gene: NA
abundance: NA
j_gene: TRBJ1-1
CDR3aa: CASSLGAGPGDTEAFF
CDR3nt: TGCGCCAGCAGCTTGGGCGCAGGTCCCGGGGACACTGAAGCTTTCTTT

v_gene: TRBV6-1
d_gene: NA
abundance: NA
j_gene: TRBJ2-5
CDR3aa: CASSEGIWGFEETQYF
CDR3nt: TGTGCCAGCAGTGAAGGTATATGGGGGTTTGAGGAGACCCAGTACTTC

v_gene: TRBV27
d_gene: NA
abundance: NA
j_gene: TRBJ2-7
CDR3aa: CASGAVPSHEQYF
CDR3nt: TGTGCCAGCGGGGCAGTACCCTCCCACGAGCAGTACTTC

v_gene: TRBV28
d_gene: NA
abundance: few
j_gene: TRBJ2-6
CDR3aa: CASSATRSGANVLTF
CDR3nt: TGTGCCAGCAGTGCTACGAGGTCTGGGGCCAACGTCCTGACTTTC

v_gene: TRBV5-6
d_gene: NA
abundance: few
j_gene: TRBJ2-7
CDR3aa: CASSSGHPYEQYF
CDR3nt: TGTGCCAGCAGCTCCGGACACCCCTACGAGCAGTACTTC

v_gene: TRBV6-4
d_gene: NA
abundance: NA
j_gene: TRBJ1-6
CDR3aa: CARHGVSRGPISPLHF
CDR3nt: TGTGCCAGGCATGGGGTCAGCAGAGGTCCAATTTCACCCCTCCACTTT

v_gene: TRBV4-1
d_gene: NA
abundance: NA
j_gene: TRBJ2-7
CDR3aa: CASIVAGYEQYF
CDR3nt: TGCGCCAGCATCGTGGCTGGATACGAGCAGTACTTC

v_gene: TRBV5-4
d_gene: NA
abundance: few
j_gene: TRBJ1-5
CDR3aa: CASSRGINQPQHF
CDR3nt: TGTGCCAGCAGTCGAGGGATCAATCAGCCCCAGCATTTT

v_gene: TRBV5-6
d_gene: NA
abundance: NA
j_gene: TRBJ1-3
CDR3aa: CASSGRQAYIYF
CDR3nt: TGTGCCAGCTCCGGCCGACAGGCTTACATATATTTT

v_gene: TRBV7-2
d_gene: NA
abundance: NA
j_gene: TRBJ1-1
CDR3aa: CASSFGGSTEAFF
CDR3nt: TGTGCCAGCAGCTTTGGGGGTAGCACTGAAGCTTTCTTT

v_gene: TRBV6-5
d_gene: TRBD1
abundance: NA
j_gene: TRBJ1-6
CDR3aa: CATGTGPYNSPLHF
CDR3nt: TGTGCCACCGGGACAGGGCCCTATAATTCACCCCTCCACTTT

v_gene: TRBV5-1
d_gene: TRBD1
abundance: NA
j_gene: TRBJ2-1
CDR3aa: CASSPSGTVNNEQFF
CDR3nt: TGCGCCAGCAGCCCCTCCGGGACAGTCAACAATGAGCAGTTCTTC

v_gene: TRBV27
d_gene: NA
abundance: NA
j_gene: TRBJ2-1
CDR3aa: CASSLSQYNEQFF
CDR3nt: TGTGCCAGCAGTTTATCACAGTACAATGAGCAGTTCTTC

v_gene: TRBV7-9
d_gene: NA
abundance: few
j_gene: TRBJ2-2
CDR3aa: CASSLGRVANTGELFF
CDR3nt: TGTGCCAGCAGCTTAGGCAGGGTCGCGAACACCGGGGAGCTGTTTTTT

v_gene: TRBV16
d_gene: TRBD1
abundance: NA
j_gene: TRBJ2-7
CDR3aa: CASSQWGTGAYEQYF
CDR3nt: TGTGCCAGCAGCCAATGGGGGACAGGGGCCTACGAGCAGTACTTC

v_gene: TRBV2
d_gene: TRBD2
abundance: NA
j_gene: TRBJ2-3
CDR3aa: CASRRAGAGTDTQYF
CDR3nt: TGTGCCAGCAGACGAGCGGGGGCCGGGACAGATACGCAGTATTTT

v_gene: TRBV7-9
d_gene: NA
abundance: few
j_gene: TRBJ2-2
CDR3aa: CASSLAAGSVTGELFF
CDR3nt: TGTGCCAGCAGCTTAGCCGCGGGCAGTGTCACCGGGGAGCTGTTTTTT

v_gene: TRBV4-3
d_gene: NA
abundance: NA
j_gene: TRBJ1-4
CDR3aa: CASSRPGATNEKLFF
CDR3nt: TGCGCCAGCAGCCGACCAGGGGCGACTAATGAAAAACTGTTTTTT

v_gene: TRBV19
d_gene: NA
abundance: NA
j_gene: TRBJ1-1
CDR3aa: CASGPGLNTEAFF
CDR3nt: TGTGCCAGTGGCCCAGGGTTGAACACTGAAGCTTTCTTT

v_gene: TRBV7-9
d_gene: NA
abundance: few
j_gene: TRBJ2-7
CDR3aa: CASSPQLQGYEQYF
CDR3nt: TGTGCCAGCAGCCCCCAACTACAGGGATACGAGCAGTACTTC

v_gene: TRBV4-3
d_gene: NA
abundance: NA
j_gene: TRBJ1-5
CDR3aa: CASSQGPGGNQPQHF
CDR3nt: TGCGCCAGCAGCCAAGGTCCAGGTGGCAATCAGCCCCAGCATTTT

v_gene: TRBV5-1
d_gene: NA
abundance: NA
j_gene: TRBJ1-4
CDR3aa: CASSLSAGGDEKLFF
CDR3nt: TGCGCCAGCAGCTTGAGTGCGGGGGGGGATGAAAAACTGTTTTTT

v_gene: TRBV7-2
d_gene: NA
abundance: NA
j_gene: TRBJ2-7
CDR3aa: CASSFPGSHEQYF
CDR3nt: TGTGCCAGCAGCTTCCCAGGGAGCCACGAGCAGTACTTC

v_gene: TRBV7-2
d_gene: TRBD1
abundance: NA
j_gene: TRBJ1-2
CDR3aa: CASSSDRGEHTF
CDR3nt: TGTGCCAGCAGCTCAGACAGGGGGGAACACACCTTC

v_gene: TRBV18
d_gene: NA
abundance: NA
j_gene: TRBJ1-2
CDR3aa: CASSPGAYGYTF
CDR3nt: TGTGCCAGCTCACCGGGAGCCTATGGCTACACCTTC

v_gene: TRBV5-4
d_gene: NA
abundance: NA
j_gene: TRBJ2-1
CDR3aa: CASSPTVNYNEQFF
CDR3nt: TGTGCCAGCAGCCCCACGGTTAACTACAATGAGCAGTTCTTC

v_gene: TRBV4-1
d_gene: NA
abundance: NA
j_gene: TRBJ1-1
CDR3aa: CASSQQGRTEAFF
CDR3nt: TGCGCCAGCAGCCAACAGGGGCGGACTGAAGCTTTCTTT

v_gene: TRBV11-1
d_gene: NA
abundance: NA
j_gene: TRBJ2-1
CDR3aa: CASSLTRSSDRDYNEQFF
CDR3nt: TGTGCCAGCAGCTTAACCCGGTCCTCGGACAGAGATTACAATGAGCAGTTCTTC

v_gene: TRBV7-2
d_gene: TRBD1
abundance: NA
j_gene: TRBJ1-2
CDR3aa: CASSLEGTGAWEGYTF
CDR3nt: TGTGCCAGCAGCTTAGAAGGGACAGGGGCCTGGGAGGGCTACACCTTC

v_gene: TRBV29-1
d_gene: TRBD2
abundance: NA
j_gene: TRBJ2-1
CDR3aa: CSSFQWTSGVGEQFF
CDR3nt: TGCAGCTCCTTCCAATGGACCAGCGGGGTTGGTGAGCAGTTCTTC

v_gene: TRBV19
d_gene: NA
abundance: once
j_gene: TRBJ1-1
CDR3aa: CASSLGQKMNTEAFF
CDR3nt: TGTGCCAGTAGTCTCGGACAGAAGATGAACACTGAAGCTTTCTTT

v_gene: TRBV27
d_gene: NA
abundance: once
j_gene: TRBJ1-3
CDR3aa: CASSLVRDGNTIYF
CDR3nt: TGTGCCAGCAGTTTGGTCAGGGACGGAAACACCATATATTTT

v_gene: TRBV25-1
d_gene: TRBD1
abundance: NA
j_gene: TRBJ2-7
CDR3aa: CASSDLTGGGEEQYF
CDR3nt: TGTGCCAGCAGTGACCTGACAGGGGGCGGGGAAGAGCAGTACTTC

v_gene: TRBV9
d_gene: NA
abundance: few
j_gene: TRBJ1-2
CDR3aa: CASSVAQTDHYGYTF
CDR3nt: TGTGCCAGCAGCGTAGCTCAGACAGATCACTATGGCTACACCTTC

v_gene: TRBV28
d_gene: NA
abundance: NA
j_gene: TRBJ1-2
CDR3aa: CASSADTKYGYTF
CDR3nt: TGTGCCAGCAGCGCGGACACCAAGTATGGCTACACCTTC

v_gene: TRBV4-2
d_gene: NA
abundance: NA
j_gene: TRBJ2-7
CDR3aa: CASSQGIQSTSYEQYF
CDR3nt: TGTGCCAGCAGCCAAGGCATCCAGTCAACCTCCTACGAGCAGTACTTC

v_gene: TRBV15
d_gene: NA
abundance: NA
j_gene: TRBJ2-7
CDR3aa: CATTSEGTPYEQYF
CDR3nt: TGTGCCACCACATCGGAGGGGACCCCCTACGAGCAGTACTTC

v_gene: TRBV7-6
d_gene: NA
abundance: NA
j_gene: TRBJ2-6
CDR3aa: CASSLAGANVLTF
CDR3nt: TGTGCCAGCAGCTTAGCTGGGGCCAACGTCCTGACTTTC